The rows below give T cell receptor beta chains drawn from one sample of a study of shared clonotypes between healthy human individuals. Data came from immunoSEQ multiplex PCR; TCRdb stores just in-frame clones and leaves some out. The sample carries hundreds of thousands of clones, about 95% recorded once. The sample consisted of naive CD8+ T cells sorted from blood. Every receptor here comes from a woman aged 30 to 39 in good health. Both conserved end residues are trimmed from each CDR3. A D gene is named only where the DNA matches it firmly. Clone size is stated in some rows and not others, as once, few, many or a class when expanded.

>-|-|TRBV10-1|TRBJ2-1|13
ASNNGLLDRNEQF
>-|TRBD1|TRBV19|TRBJ1-2|12
ATETGGAWNGYT
>-|-|TRBV29-1|TRBJ2-7|13
SVMGGARSSYEQY
>-|-|TRBV11-2|TRBJ2-7|12
ASSLQVTPYEQY
>-|-|TRBV7-9|TRBJ1-2|12
ASSLSSGVHGYT
>-|TRBD1|TRBV28|TRBJ2-7|14
ASSPLAGTGGYEQY
>once|TRBD2|TRBV7-9|TRBJ2-3|13
ASTPGTSGGDTQY
>once|-|TRBV30|TRBJ2-2|10
AWTPVRGELF
>-|-|TRBV19|TRBJ1-3|12
ASSISSSGNTIY
>-|TRBD2|TRBV4-1|TRBJ2-7|13
ASSQGRAFVDEQY
>-|-|TRBV15|TRBJ2-1|9
ATSRANEQF
>-|-|TRBV28|TRBJ1-4|12
ASTTRGREEKLF
>-|-|TRBV5-4|TRBJ2-7|13
ASSQGVDWGNEQY
>few|-|TRBV19|TRBJ1-5|12
ASSIRDSNQPQH